The following is a T cell receptor beta chain sequence with its context. The entry originates in a study of shared clonotypes between healthy human individuals. Produced via immunoSEQ multiplex PCR; TCRdb's table is partial and in-frame only. The sample holds about 2.4 million clones, approximately 92% seen once. The CDR3 contains 15 residues. The germline V gene has CDR1 SNHLY and CDR2 FYNNEI. The V and J ends lost 5 bases and 6 bases, in that order; junction bases with no gene match: 9. It was into CD45RA+ naive and CD45RA-negative memory subsets that the CD4+ cells were split. The specimen was naive CD4+ T cells sorted from blood. The subset is: CD45RA+ positively selected. V gene TRBV2 combines with J gene TRBJ2-3; TRBD1 aligns across 9 bases. The sequence was obtained from a young man in good health. For the CDR3, the DNA is TGTGCCAGCAGTACCCAGGGGACAGGGTCGGATACGCAGTATTTT. Protein: CASSTQGTGSDTQYF.